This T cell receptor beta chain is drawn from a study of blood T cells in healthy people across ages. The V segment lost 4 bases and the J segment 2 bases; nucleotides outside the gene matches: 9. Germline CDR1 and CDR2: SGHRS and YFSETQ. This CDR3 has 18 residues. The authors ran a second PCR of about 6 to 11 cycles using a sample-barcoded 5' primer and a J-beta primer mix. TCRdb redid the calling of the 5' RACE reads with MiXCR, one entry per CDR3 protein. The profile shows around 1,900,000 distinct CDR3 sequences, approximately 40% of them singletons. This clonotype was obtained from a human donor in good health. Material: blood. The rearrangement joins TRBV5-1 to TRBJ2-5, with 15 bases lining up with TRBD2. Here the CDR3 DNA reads TGCGCCAGCAGCCTGGGACTAGCGGGGGGCCCCCGACAAGAGACCCAGTACTTC. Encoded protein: CASSLGLAGGPRQETQYF.